These T cell receptor beta chains were read from a single sample in a study of blood T cell repertoires in COVID-19. Sequenced by immunoSEQ multiplex PCR; TCRdb stores in-frame clones only, minus some. Of 100,000 to 150,000 clones detected, more than 70% appear once; the ten largest clones hold over 1.1%. The sequenced sample was peripheral blood. The receptors shown here come from a man aged 60 to 69 with acute or convalescent COVID-19. CDR3s include the opening cysteine and the closing phenylalanine or tryptophan. D genes are given only for firm matches. Clone size is not always given. Where it is, it says once, few, many or a class for expanded clones.

D gene,V gene,clone size,J gene,CDR3 DNA,CDR3 protein
TRBD2,TRBV10-3,.,TRBJ2-3,TGTGCCATCAGTAAGACTGTAGCGGGGGCCGGCACAGATACGCAGTATTTT,CAISKTVAGAGTDTQYF
.,TRBV11-2,.,TRBJ2-2,TGTGCCAGCAGCTTTACAGGGATCGGAACCGGGGAGCTGTTTTTT,CASSFTGIGTGELFF
.,TRBV6-5,.,TRBJ1-1,TGTGCCAGCAAGGAGACGATCCACACTGAAGCTTTCTTT,CASKETIHTEAFF
.,TRBV11-3,.,TRBJ1-1,TGTGCCAGCAGCTTTGGGGGAGGGAACACTGAAGCTTTCTTT,CASSFGGGNTEAFF
.,TRBV11-2,.,TRBJ2-5,TGTGCCAGCAGCTTAGTCGGTTTCCAAGAGACCCAGTACTTC,CASSLVGFQETQYF
TRBD1,TRBV5-1,.,TRBJ2-5,TGCGCCAGCAGCCTACAGGGGAAGCTTCAAGAGACCCAGTACTTC,CASSLQGKLQETQYF
.,TRBV3-1/TRBV3-2,.,TRBJ2-2,TGTGCCAGCAGCCAACGGACCGGGGAGCTGTTTTTT,CASSQRTGELFF
.,TRBV7-3,.,TRBJ2-2,TGTGCCAGCAGCTTCGAGGGCAACACCGGGGAGCTGTTTTTT,CASSFEGNTGELFF
.,TRBV6-5,.,TRBJ1-6,TGTGCCAGCGGGTCGGACAGCGAGTCACCCCTCCACTTT,CASGSDSESPLHF
.,TRBV10-1,.,TRBJ2-3,TGCGCCAGCAGCCTCAAGCAGGTCACAGATACGCAGTATTTT,CASSLKQVTDTQYF
TRBD1,TRBV29-1,.,TRBJ2-7,TGCAGCGTTGGGACAGGGTCCTACGAGCAGTACTTC,CSVGTGSYEQYF
.,TRBV29-1,once,TRBJ2-7,TGCAGCGTTGGGGCAGGCCGGGGAGACGAGCAGTACTTC,CSVGAGRGDEQYF
TRBD2,TRBV5-1,.,TRBJ2-1,TGCGCCAGCAGCTCGGGACTAGCGGGAGGATACAATGAGCAGTTCTTC,CASSSGLAGGYNEQFF
TRBD1,TRBV20-1,.,TRBJ2-5,TGCAGTGGACAGGGCGGAGAGACCCAGTACTTC,CSGQGGETQYF
.,TRBV3-1/TRBV3-2,.,TRBJ2-3,TGTGCCAGCAGCCCCGTACTCAGCGCAGATACGCAGTATTTT,CASSPVLSADTQYF
TRBD2,TRBV12-5,once,TRBJ2-1,TGTGCTAGTGCCCATGGGACTAGCGGGGGGCCTTTCTCCTACAATGAGCAGTTCTTC,CASAHGTSGGPFSYNEQFF
.,TRBV19,few,TRBJ1-1,TGTGCCAGCACTAACGTCGTGTCAGGGGAGGGGGGCACTGAAGCTTTCTTT,CASTNVVSGEGGTEAFF
.,TRBV5-1,.,TRBJ1-2,TGCGCCAGCAGCGTCGACACGTACTATGGCTACACCTTC,CASSVDTYYGYTF
TRBD2,TRBV5-1,.,TRBJ2-1,TGCGCCAGCAGCCCCGGGGGGGGTGTCAATGAGCAGTTCTTC,CASSPGGGVNEQFF
.,TRBV3-1/TRBV3-2,.,TRBJ1-1,TGTGCCAGCAGCCGGCCGTCTCGGGACACTGAAGCTTTCTTT,CASSRPSRDTEAFF
.,TRBV12-3/TRBV12-4,once,TRBJ2-5,TGTGCCAGCAGTCTACAAGAGACCCAGTACTTC,CASSLQETQYF
.,TRBV30,.,TRBJ1-6,TGTGCCTGGAGTGTGAGGGCCCTCTATAATTCACCCCTCCACTTT,CAWSVRALYNSPLHF
TRBD1,TRBV19,.,TRBJ1-6,TGTGCCAGTAGTATATACGGACAGGGAAATTCACCCCTCCACTTT,CASSIYGQGNSPLHF
TRBD1,TRBV9,few,TRBJ1-1,TGTGCCAGCAGCGTAGTACAGGGGGTTGGAGCTTTCTTT,CASSVVQGVGAFF
.,TRBV5-1,.,TRBJ2-3,TGCGCCAGCAGGGGGGCCGGGGGGCGGCCAACAGATACGCAGTATTTT,CASRGAGGRPTDTQYF
TRBD1,TRBV19,.,TRBJ1-5,TGTGCCAGTAGGCCGGGACAGAGGGTCGATCAGCCCCAGCATTTT,CASRPGQRVDQPQHF
TRBD2,TRBV5-1,.,TRBJ2-2,TGCGCCAGCAGCTTGCTAGCGGGAGGGCCGGGGACCGGGGAGCTGTTTTTT,CASSLLAGGPGTGELFF
TRBD2,TRBV18,.,TRBJ2-5,TGTGCCAGCTCCCTCCGGACGGGGGGGAAAGAGACCCAGTACTTC,CASSLRTGGKETQYF
.,TRBV29-1,.,TRBJ2-4,TGCAGCGTACGTGAGACATTAGCCAAAAACATTCAGTACTTC,CSVRETLAKNIQYF
TRBD1,TRBV7-9,.,TRBJ1-2,TGTGCCAGCAGCTTAACTGCCGGGACAGGGTACCCCTACTATGGCTACACCTTC,CASSLTAGTGYPYYGYTF
.,TRBV19,.,TRBJ1-1,TGTGCCAGTAGTATCGAGGGCCCGAACACTGAAGCTTTCTTT,CASSIEGPNTEAFF
TRBD2,TRBV11-1,.,TRBJ2-1,TGTGCCAGCAGCTCAGCGGTGGCGGGGGGGGCCTACAATGAGCAGTTCTTC,CASSSAVAGGAYNEQFF
TRBD2,TRBV24-1,.,TRBJ2-1,TGTGCCACCAGTGATCCCCCCACCGGGACTAGCGGGCGATACTCCTACAATGAGCAGTTCTTC,CATSDPPTGTSGRYSYNEQFF
TRBD2,TRBV7-3,.,TRBJ2-1,TGTGCCAGCAGCTTCACTAGCGGACCTTACAATGAGCAGTTCTTC,CASSFTSGPYNEQFF
.,TRBV9,.,TRBJ2-3,TGTGCCAGCAGCTCCAACCGCCGGGCCCAGGGAGATACGCAGTATTTT,CASSSNRRAQGDTQYF
TRBD1,TRBV19,.,TRBJ1-5,TGTGCCAGTAGTTCCTCCGGGACAGGGGATCAGCCCCAGCATTTT,CASSSSGTGDQPQHF
TRBD2,TRBV7-6,.,TRBJ2-7,TGTGCCAGCAGCTTAGGGGTAGCGGGGACCCACTACGAGCAGTACTTC,CASSLGVAGTHYEQYF
TRBD1,TRBV29-1,.,TRBJ2-1,TGCAGCGTTGGCGGGCAGGGGGCGAATGAGCAGTTCTTC,CSVGGQGANEQFF
.,TRBV5-8,.,TRBJ1-1,TGTGCCAGCAGCTTATGGAGAGAGAACACTGAAGCTTTCTTT,CASSLWRENTEAFF
.,TRBV10-3,.,TRBJ1-3,TGTGCCATCAGTCAGGGCTTCTCTGGAAACACCATATATTTT,CAISQGFSGNTIYF
TRBD2,TRBV5-1,.,TRBJ2-7,TGCGCCAGCAGCCCCAGGAGCGGGAGGGCCTGGTACGAGCAGTACTTC,CASSPRSGRAWYEQYF
.,TRBV12-5,few,TRBJ1-2,TGTGCTAGTGTCTTACGAGATGGGGCTCTTGGCTACACCTTC,CASVLRDGALGYTF
TRBD2,TRBV5-1,.,TRBJ2-1,TGCGCCAGCAGCTTGTTCAGCGGGAGGCTCTCGAGGGATGAGCAGTTCTTC,CASSLFSGRLSRDEQFF
.,TRBV15,once,TRBJ2-5,TGTGCCACCAGCCGTCGGAGACAAGAGACCCAGTACTTC,CATSRRRQETQYF
TRBD1,TRBV19,.,TRBJ1-3,TGTGCCAGTAAACAAGGGGGCAGGGGAAGCTCTGGAAACACCATATATTTT,CASKQGGRGSSGNTIYF
.,TRBV5-1,.,TRBJ2-3,TGCGCCAGCAGCTTGGAGGCAAGGGGCTCAGCGGATACGCAGTATTTT,CASSLEARGSADTQYF
TRBD1,TRBV30,.,TRBJ1-1,TGTGCCTGGGTATTGACAGGGACCACTGAAGCTTTCTTT,CAWVLTGTTEAFF
TRBD1,TRBV18,.,TRBJ2-3,TGTGCCACCAAACCGAGGACAGGAGACACAGATACGCAGTATTTT,CATKPRTGDTDTQYF
.,TRBV4-1,.,TRBJ2-7,TGCGCCAGCAGCCAAGCCGCACAGGGTCAGACGGTGGGCCGCGAGCAGTACTTC,CASSQAAQGQTVGREQYF
TRBD1,TRBV6-5,.,TRBJ1-1,TGTGCCAGCAGGGACAGGGGAATCACTGAAGCTTTCTTT,CASRDRGITEAFF
TRBD2,TRBV10-3,.,TRBJ2-5,TGTGCCATCAGGCCCGGGGCGGGAGGGCGCGGGGAGACCCAGTACTTC,CAIRPGAGGRGETQYF
.,TRBV5-1,.,TRBJ2-5,TGCGCCAGCAGCTTGGCGCCGGCCCAGGGGCAAGAGACCCAGTACTTC,CASSLAPAQGQETQYF
TRBD2,TRBV9,.,TRBJ2-3,TGTGCCAGCAGCGTCGGGACTAGTGCTAGCACAGATACGCAGTATTTT,CASSVGTSASTDTQYF